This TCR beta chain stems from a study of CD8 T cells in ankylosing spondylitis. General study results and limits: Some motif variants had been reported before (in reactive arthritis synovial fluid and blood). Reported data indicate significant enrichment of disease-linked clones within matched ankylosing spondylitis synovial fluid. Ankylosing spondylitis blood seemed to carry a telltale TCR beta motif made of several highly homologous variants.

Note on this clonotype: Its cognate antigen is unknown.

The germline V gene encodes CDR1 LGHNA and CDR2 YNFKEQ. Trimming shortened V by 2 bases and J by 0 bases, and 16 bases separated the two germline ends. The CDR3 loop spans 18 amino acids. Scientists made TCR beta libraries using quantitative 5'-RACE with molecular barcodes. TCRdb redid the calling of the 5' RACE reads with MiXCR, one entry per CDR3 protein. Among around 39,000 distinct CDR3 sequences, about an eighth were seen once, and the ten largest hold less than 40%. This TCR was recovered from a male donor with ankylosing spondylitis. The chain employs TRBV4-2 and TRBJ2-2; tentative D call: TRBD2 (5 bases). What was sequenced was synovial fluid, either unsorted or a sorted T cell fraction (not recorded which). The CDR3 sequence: CASSQFRLGEPNTGELFF. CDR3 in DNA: TGTGCCAGCAGCCAATTTAGGCTCGGGGAACCGAACACCGGGGAGCTGTTTTTT.